Listed here are 2 T cell receptor beta chains from one sample, sequenced in a study of response to subunit inactivated influenza vaccine listed by TCRdb under 2018. The library was produced with RT-PCR. These reads were obtained on an Illumina HiSeq 2500. TCRdb applied fastp at Q25 and MiXCR to the public reads, then kept only in-frame beta chains. A single entry per CDR3 protein holds the most common genes and DNA from its merged rows. This sample gives hundreds of thousands of distinct CDR3 sequences in total; approximately 14% of them show up just once. 6.5% to 8.5% of the sample goes to the ten largest clones. Sequenced material: PBMCs from blood, taken approximately 15 days before vaccination. The receptors come from a man aged 50 to 59 who received an inactivated influenza vaccine. Donor details come from another sample of the same person, matched by shared clones.

The genes are TRBV4-1 and TRBJ1-6; D may be TRBD1 (5 bases). Trimming removed 0 bases at V and 9 bases at J, with 18 bases between. The CDR3 spans 17 residues. In germline, CDR1 is MGHRA, CDR2 YSYEKL. The CDR3, as DNA: TGCGCCAGCAGCCAAGACGGCGTTGGGGGAAGAAGTTCACCCCTCCACTTT. It yields the protein CASSQDGVGGRSSPLHF.

The V call is TRBV7-6, the J call TRBJ2-7; D not resolved. The germline V gene encodes CDR1 SGHVS and CDR2 FNYEAQ. V was cut by 1 base and J by 5 bases, with 12 bases left in between. The CDR3 is 14 amino acids. The CDR3 spells CASSLGRRGNEQYF. The DNA of the CDR3 is TGTGCCAGCAGCTTAGGTCGTCGTGGTAACGAGCAGTACTTC.